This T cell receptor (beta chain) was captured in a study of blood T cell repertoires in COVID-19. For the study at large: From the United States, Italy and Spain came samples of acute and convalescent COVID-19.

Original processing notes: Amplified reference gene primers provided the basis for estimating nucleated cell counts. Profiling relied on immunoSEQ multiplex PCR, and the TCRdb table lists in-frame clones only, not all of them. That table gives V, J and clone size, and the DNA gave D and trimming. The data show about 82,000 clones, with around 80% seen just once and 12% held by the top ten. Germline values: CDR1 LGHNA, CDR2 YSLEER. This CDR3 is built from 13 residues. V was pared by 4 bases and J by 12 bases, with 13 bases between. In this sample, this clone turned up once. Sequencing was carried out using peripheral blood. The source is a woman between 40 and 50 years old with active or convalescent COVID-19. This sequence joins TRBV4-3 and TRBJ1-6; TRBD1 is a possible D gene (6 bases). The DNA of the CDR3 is TGCGCCAGCAGCCCGAGGGGGGGGAGACCCCTCCACTTT. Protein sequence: CASSPRGGRPLHF.